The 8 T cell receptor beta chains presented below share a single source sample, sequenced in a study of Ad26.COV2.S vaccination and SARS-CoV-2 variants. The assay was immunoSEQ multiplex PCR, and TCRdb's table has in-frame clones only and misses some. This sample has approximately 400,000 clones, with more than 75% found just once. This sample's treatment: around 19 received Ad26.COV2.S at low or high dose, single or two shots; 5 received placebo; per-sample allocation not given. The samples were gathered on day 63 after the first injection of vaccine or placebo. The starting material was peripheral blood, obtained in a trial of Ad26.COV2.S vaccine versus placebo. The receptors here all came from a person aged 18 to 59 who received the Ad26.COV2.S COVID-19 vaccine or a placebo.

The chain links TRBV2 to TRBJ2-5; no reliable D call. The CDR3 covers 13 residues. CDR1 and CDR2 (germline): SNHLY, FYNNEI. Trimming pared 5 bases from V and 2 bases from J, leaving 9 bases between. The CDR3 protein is CASSWTAQETQYF. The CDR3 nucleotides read TGTGCCAGCAGTTGGACGGCGCAAGAGACCCAGTACTTC.

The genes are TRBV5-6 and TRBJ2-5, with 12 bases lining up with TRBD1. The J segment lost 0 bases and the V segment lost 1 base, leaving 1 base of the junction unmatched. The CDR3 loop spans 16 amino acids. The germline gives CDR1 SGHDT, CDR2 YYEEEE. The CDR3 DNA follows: TGTGCCAGCAGCTTGAGGGACAGGGGGCACCAAGAGACCCAGTACTTC. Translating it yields CASSLRDRGHQETQYF.

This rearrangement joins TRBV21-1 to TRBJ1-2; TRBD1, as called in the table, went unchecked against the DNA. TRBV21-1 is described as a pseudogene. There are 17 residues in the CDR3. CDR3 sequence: CASSKAVGQATLSGYTF. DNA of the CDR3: TGTGCCAGCAGCAAAGCTGTGGGGCAGGCTACTCTCAGCGGCTACACCTTC.

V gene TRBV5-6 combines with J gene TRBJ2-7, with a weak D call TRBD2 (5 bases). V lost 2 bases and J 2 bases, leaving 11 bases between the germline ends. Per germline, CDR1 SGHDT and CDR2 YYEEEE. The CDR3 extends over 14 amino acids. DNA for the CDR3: TGTGCCAGCAGCTTCTCCGGGATGACCTACGAGCAGTACTTC. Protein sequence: CASSFSGMTYEQYF.

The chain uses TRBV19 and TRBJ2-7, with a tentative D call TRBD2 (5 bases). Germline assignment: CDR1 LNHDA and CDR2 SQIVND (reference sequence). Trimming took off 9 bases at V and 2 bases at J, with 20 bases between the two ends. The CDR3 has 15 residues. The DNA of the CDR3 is TGTGCCAGCTCTCTCCGGGATTTTGGGACCTACGAGCAGTACTTC. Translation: CASSLRDFGTYEQYF.

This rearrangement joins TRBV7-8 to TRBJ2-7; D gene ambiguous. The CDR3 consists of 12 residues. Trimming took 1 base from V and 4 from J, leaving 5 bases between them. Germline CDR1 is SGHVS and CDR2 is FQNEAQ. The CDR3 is CASSLEWYEQYF. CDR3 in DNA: TGTGCCAGCAGCTTAGAATGGTACGAGCAGTACTTC.

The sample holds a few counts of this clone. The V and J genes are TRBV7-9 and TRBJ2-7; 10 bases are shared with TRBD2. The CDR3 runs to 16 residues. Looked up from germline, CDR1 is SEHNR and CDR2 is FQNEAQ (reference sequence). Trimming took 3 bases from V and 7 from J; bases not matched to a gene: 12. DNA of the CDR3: TGTGCCAGCAGCTTTTGGACTAGCGGAACCCAGATAGAGCAGTACTTC. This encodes CASSFWTSGTQIEQYF.

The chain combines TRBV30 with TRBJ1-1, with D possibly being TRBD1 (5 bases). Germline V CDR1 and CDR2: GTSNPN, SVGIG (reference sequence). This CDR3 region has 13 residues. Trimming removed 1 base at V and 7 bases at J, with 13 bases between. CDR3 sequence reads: CAWSARGGREAFF. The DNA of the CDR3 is TGTGCCTGGAGTGCCCGGGGCGGACGTGAAGCTTTCTTT.